This TCR beta chain was obtained from a study of Ad26.COV2.S vaccination and SARS-CoV-2 variants. In the study overall: Administration of Ad26.COV2.S was intramuscular, either once or twice 56 days apart.

The treatment denotes: about 20 received Ad26.COV2.S at low or high dose, single or two shots; 5 received placebo; per-sample allocation not given. Material that was analyzed had been drawn on day 63 after the first vaccine or placebo injection. V was trimmed by 7 bases and J by 2 bases, leaving 10 bases between them. Germline values: CDR1 ENHRY, CDR2 SYGVKD. The CDR3 sequence is 13 residues long. Assay: immunoSEQ multiplex PCR; the TCRdb copy retains only in-frame clones and omits some. The data contain roughly 400,000 clones, 90% of them singletons. This receptor was obtained from a person aged 18-60 years who received the Ad26.COV2.S COVID-19 vaccine or a placebo. The J gene is TRBJ2-3, the V gene TRBV10-3; weak D call: TRBD2 (6 bases). Material: peripheral blood, obtained in a trial of Ad26.COV2.S vaccine versus placebo. The CDR3 reads CAIKTGATDTQYF. The CDR3 DNA reads TGTGCCATCAAGACGGGAGCCACAGATACGCAGTATTTT.